This is a list of T cell receptor beta chains from one sample in a study of T cell responses to AZD1222 COVID-19 vaccine. Some clones are missing from TCRdb's copy, which holds only in-frame ones; the method was immunoSEQ multiplex PCR. This table holds over 130,000 clones, about 90% found once. Sequencing was performed on peripheral blood, taken on day 0 of AZD1222 vaccination. The origin of the receptors is an adult in good health. The CDR3 runs from the conserved cysteine through the conserved F or W. The D gene is left open where the match is weak. Rows give clone size only sometimes, using once, few, many, or a class for an expanded clone.

CDR3 length	J gene	D gene	V gene	clone size	CDR3 protein	CDR3 DNA
16	TRBJ2-3	-	TRBV4-1	few	CASSGALREKVDTQYF	TGCGCCAGCAGCGGAGCATTGAGGGAGAAGGTAGATACGCAGTATTTT
15	TRBJ1-5	-	TRBV3-1/TRBV3-2	-	CASSQDGGLNQPQHF	TGTGCCAGCAGCCAAGACGGGGGTCTCAATCAGCCCCAGCATTTT
13	TRBJ1-2	TRBD1	TRBV9	-	CASSVRAGGGYTF	TGTGCCAGCAGCGTTCGGGCAGGGGGTGGCTACACCTTC
13	TRBJ2-7	TRBD2	TRBV18	-	CASSPPGGYEQYF	TGTGCCAGCTCACCCCCGGGAGGTTACGAGCAGTACTTC
13	TRBJ2-2	TRBD1	TRBV7-2	-	CASSAWDSGELFF	TGTGCCAGCAGCGCATGGGACAGCGGGGAGCTGTTTTTT
17	TRBJ2-6	TRBD2	TRBV9	-	CASSATSGRAGANVLTF	TGTGCCAGCAGCGCGACTAGCGGGAGGGCCGGGGCCAACGTCCTGACTTTC
16	TRBJ1-1	-	TRBV6-2/TRBV6-3	-	CASSFNILLPQGKAFF	TGTGCCAGCAGTTTCAATATACTATTACCGCAGGGGAAGGCTTTCTTT
12	TRBJ2-7	-	TRBV7-9	-	CASSLSQGQQYF	TGTGCCAGCAGCTTATCTCAGGGGCAGCAGTACTTC
17	TRBJ2-3	TRBD2	TRBV6-4	-	CASSEGGDSSGADTQYF	TGTGCCAGCAGTGAGGGGGGGGACTCGAGCGGCGCAGATACGCAGTATTTT
20	TRBJ2-3	TRBD1	TRBV19	-	CASSMGGQEPTGSILDTQYF	TGTGCCAGTAGTATGGGGGGACAGGAACCCACGGGTAGTATCTTGGATACGCAGTATTTT
14	TRBJ1-2	TRBD1	TRBV10-2	-	CASGGTGVGYGYTF	TGCGCCAGCGGGGGGACAGGGGTTGGGTATGGCTACACCTTC
15	TRBJ2-2	TRBD1	TRBV7-9	-	CASNVQGANTGELFF	TGTGCCAGCAACGTACAGGGGGCGAACACCGGGGAGCTGTTTTTT
15	TRBJ2-7	-	TRBV4-1	-	CASSLGTLGGYEQYF	TGCGCCAGCAGCCTCGGGACTCTCGGAGGGTACGAGCAGTACTTC
11	TRBJ1-1	-	TRBV29-1	-	CSVGLNTEAFF	TGCAGCGTTGGCCTGAACACTGAAGCTTTCTTT
12	TRBJ2-1	-	TRBV16	-	CASSPIGYEQFF	TGTGCCAGCAGCCCGATAGGCTATGAGCAGTTCTTC
12	TRBJ1-1	-	TRBV18	-	CASSPAEKEAFF	TGTGCCAGCTCACCAGCGGAAAAGGAAGCTTTCTTT
15	TRBJ2-7	TRBD2	TRBV5-4	-	CASSLDLAGSYEQYF	TGTGCCAGCAGCCTCGACCTAGCGGGATCCTACGAGCAGTACTTC
15	TRBJ1-3	-	TRBV6-6	-	CASSYRGSSGNTIYF	TGTGCCAGCAGTTACCGGGGCAGCTCTGGAAACACCATATATTTT
16	TRBJ2-1	-	TRBV4-1	-	CASSPHGGEPYNEQFF	TGCGCCAGCAGCCCCCACGGCGGGGAACCCTACAATGAGCAGTTCTTC
14	TRBJ2-3	TRBD1	TRBV7-9	once	CASSLAQGADTQYF	TGTGCCAGCAGCTTAGCCCAGGGGGCAGATACGCAGTATTTT
12	TRBJ1-6	-	TRBV28	-	CASSDWGSPLHF	TGTGCCAGCAGTGACTGGGGGTCACCCCTCCACTTT
16	TRBJ2-7	-	TRBV18	-	CASSPGMGVAGNEQYF	TGTGCCAGCTCACCAGGTATGGGAGTAGCAGGAAACGAGCAGTACTTC
17	TRBJ1-4	TRBD1	TRBV4-3	-	CASSQEERTGYNEKLFF	TGCGCCAGCAGCCAAGAAGAAAGGACAGGATATAATGAAAAACTGTTTTTT
14	TRBJ1-2	TRBD1	TRBV25-1	-	CASSGGTANYGYTF	TGTGCCAGCAGTGGTGGGACAGCTAACTATGGCTACACCTTC
15	TRBJ1-1	-	TRBV28	few	CASSPGGEGNTEAFF	TGTGCCAGCAGCCCCGGCGGCGAGGGGAACACTGAAGCTTTCTTT
13	TRBJ1-1	TRBD1	TRBV7-2	-	CASSLTGYTEAFF	TGTGCCAGCAGCTTGACAGGGTACACTGAAGCTTTCTTT
14	TRBJ2-3	-	TRBV6-6	few	CASSFNSGTDTQYF	TGTGCCAGCAGTTTCAACTCAGGGACAGATACGCAGTATTTT
15	TRBJ1-2	TRBD1	TRBV5-4	-	CASSAPGQGPAGYTF	TGTGCCAGCAGCGCCCCGGGACAGGGCCCCGCTGGCTACACCTTC
14	TRBJ1-4	-	TRBV30	-	CAWSKKTTNEKLFF	TGTGCCTGGAGTAAAAAAACAACTAATGAAAAACTGTTTTTT
15	TRBJ1-3	-	TRBV5-6	-	CASSVREVFGNTIYF	TGTGCCAGCAGCGTGCGAGAGGTGTTTGGAAACACCATATATTTT
18	TRBJ1-5	-	TRBV27	-	CASSSRGPRASSNQPQHF	TGTGCCAGCAGTTCCAGGGGTCCTAGGGCATCTAGCAATCAGCCCCAGCATTTT
13	TRBJ2-1	-	TRBV30	-	CAWSIGRGNEQFF	TGTGCCTGGAGTATTGGCAGGGGCAATGAGCAGTTCTTC
15	TRBJ2-2	TRBD1	TRBV19	-	CASSVRGRVSGELFF	TGTGCCAGTAGTGTCAGGGGGCGAGTCTCCGGGGAGCTGTTTTTT
14	TRBJ2-2	TRBD2	TRBV24-1	-	CATSPSGFPGELFF	TGTGCCACCAGTCCTAGCGGATTCCCCGGGGAGCTGTTTTTT
15	TRBJ1-4	-	TRBV19	-	CASSIDGSRNEKLFF	TGTGCCAGTAGTATTGATGGCAGCCGAAATGAAAAACTGTTTTTT
13	TRBJ1-1	TRBD1	TRBV7-9	-	CASRGGRGTEAFF	TGTGCCAGCAGAGGGGGCAGGGGCACTGAAGCTTTCTTT
12	TRBJ1-6	-	TRBV6-5	-	CASRPSGSPLHF	TGTGCCAGCAGGCCATCCGGTTCACCCCTCCACTTT
17	TRBJ2-1	-	TRBV6-4	-	CASSPMDSSGSYNEQFF	TGTGCCAGCAGCCCCATGGACTCCAGCGGATCCTACAATGAGCAGTTCTTC
13	TRBJ2-7	-	TRBV7-3	-	CASSLTSSYEQYF	TGTGCCAGCAGCTTAACAAGCTCCTACGAGCAGTACTTC
14	TRBJ2-5	-	TRBV5-3	-	CARSLTGSGETQYF	TGTGCCAGAAGCTTAACAGGGTCCGGGGAGACCCAGTACTTC
16	TRBJ2-1	TRBD2	TRBV7-7	-	CASSSSLADYYNEQFF	TGTGCCAGCAGCTCCTCCCTAGCGGACTATTACAATGAGCAGTTCTTC
13	TRBJ1-1	-	TRBV9	-	CASSPQGDLEAFF	TGTGCCAGCAGCCCCCAAGGGGACCTGGAGGCTTTCTTT
16	TRBJ2-3	TRBD2	TRBV15	-	CATSRGDYRGTDTQYF	TGTGCCACCAGCAGAGGGGACTACCGGGGCACAGATACGCAGTATTTT
16	TRBJ1-4	-	TRBV6-5	-	CASSYETPPTNEKLFF	TGTGCCAGCAGTTACGAGACACCTCCAACTAATGAAAAACTGTTTTTT
13	TRBJ2-5	TRBD2	TRBV7-2	-	CASSAGLAETQYF	TGTGCCAGCAGCGCGGGACTAGCGGAGACCCAGTACTTC
18	TRBJ2-1	TRBD2	TRBV6-6	once	CASSPLTSGVLPDNEQFF	TGTGCCAGCAGTCCCCTGACTAGCGGGGTCTTACCCGACAATGAGCAGTTCTTC
15	TRBJ2-5	-	TRBV4-1	-	CASSRILGYQETQYF	TGCGCCAGCAGCCGGATTCTGGGGTACCAAGAGACCCAGTACTTC
15	TRBJ1-3	-	TRBV19	-	CASTTDRSSGNTIYF	TGTGCCAGTACCACAGACAGATCGTCTGGAAACACCATATATTTT
17	TRBJ2-1	TRBD2	TRBV10-3	-	CAISESKGSGREVEQFF	TGTGCCATCAGTGAGTCGAAGGGGAGCGGGAGAGAGGTTGAGCAGTTCTTC
12	TRBJ1-1	-	TRBV12-3/TRBV12-4	-	CASSRQESEAFF	TGTGCCAGCAGCCGACAGGAAAGTGAAGCTTTCTTT
14	TRBJ1-5	-	TRBV20-1	once	CSASPPQPNQPQHF	TGCAGTGCTAGTCCCCCACAGCCCAATCAGCCCCAGCATTTT